Listed below are T cell receptor beta chains from one sample, sequenced in a study of T cell repertoires in cytomegalovirus infection. TCRdb fed the reads into MiXCR, producing one record per CDR3 protein. In the table there are roughly 230,000 distinct CDR3 sequences, roughly 20% of which are singletons. Sequenced material: CD8+ T cells from PBMCs. All receptors derive from a human donor in good health (CMV status not recorded). Some clones in this sample may be carry-over from other donors' samples. The CDR3 runs from the conserved cysteine through the conserved F or W. D genes are given only for firm matches. Clone size appears in some rows only: once, few, many, or a class for an expanded clone.

D,size,V,J,CDR3,DNA
.,many,TRBV27,TRBJ2-3,CASSLSVQGDTQYF,TGTGCCAGCAGTTTATCCGTGCAAGGAGATACGCAGTATTTT
.,.,TRBV2,TRBJ2-7,CATQGITYEQYF,TGTGCCACCCAGGGTATCACCTACGAGCAGTACTTC
TRBD1,.,TRBV18,TRBJ2-5,CASSPGTEFFRQETQYF,TGTGCCAGCTCACCAGGGACAGAATTTTTCAGGCAAGAGACCCAGTACTTC
TRBD2,.,TRBV12-3/TRBV12-4,TRBJ2-7,CASSLAGGGNEQYF,TGTGCCAGCAGTCTAGCGGGGGGCGGCAACGAGCAGTACTTC
TRBD2,few,TRBV7-9,TRBJ2-3,CASSPLVPTSGEGADTQYF,TGTGCCAGCAGCCCGTTGGTCCCTACTAGCGGGGAAGGTGCAGATACGCAGTATTTT
.,many,TRBV7-2,TRBJ1-1,CASRQLPEETAFF,TGTGCCAGCAGGCAATTACCGGAGGAGACGGCTTTCTTT
.,few,TRBV6-6,TRBJ1-6,CASPVGIYNSPLHF,TGTGCCAGCCCCGTTGGGATCTATAATTCACCCCTCCACTTT
TRBD2,few,TRBV20-1,TRBJ2-7,CSARSGGAYEQYF,TGCAGTGCTAGAAGCGGGGGGGCCTACGAGCAGTACTTC
.,many,TRBV7-9,TRBJ1-1,CASSLMSAFF,TGTGCCAGCAGCTTGATGTCGGCTTTCTTT
.,.,TRBV2,TRBJ2-1,CASKGLNGEQFF,TGTGCCAGCAAGGGCCTCAACGGTGAGCAGTTCTTC
.,many,TRBV5-6,TRBJ1-1,CASSLSPDMNTEAFF,TGTGCCAGCAGCTTGTCCCCGGACATGAACACTGAAGCTTTCTTT
.,.,TRBV28,TRBJ1-5,CASSPGAPQHF,TGTGCCAGCAGCCCGGGGGCGCCCCAGCATTTT
TRBD1,many,TRBV7-6,TRBJ2-3,CASRPRQGLERDTQYF,TGTGCCAGCAGACCCCGACAGGGTCTGGAGAGAGATACGCAGTATTTT
.,.,TRBV2,TRBJ2-7,CASSPRQAYEQYF,TGTGCCAGCAGCCCCAGACAGGCCTACGAGCAGTACTTC
TRBD1,.,TRBV5-1,TRBJ1-5,CASSWDSQNQPQHF,TGCGCCAGCAGCTGGGACAGTCAGAATCAGCCCCAGCATTTT
TRBD1,few,TRBV6-1,TRBJ1-1,CASRPGTGMRFEDTEAFF,TGTGCCAGCAGACCAGGGACAGGGATGCGGTTTGAGGACACTGAAGCTTTCTTT
TRBD2,many,TRBV7-8,TRBJ2-2,CASSLYGLVDTGELFF,TGTGCCAGCAGCTTATACGGACTAGTTGATACCGGGGAGCTGTTTTTT
TRBD2,.,TRBV19,TRBJ2-1,CASSFLLAGANNEQFF,TGTGCCAGTAGTTTCCTCCTAGCGGGAGCTAACAATGAGCAGTTCTTC
.,.,TRBV6-2/TRBV6-3,TRBJ1-2,CASSYADSNYGYTF,TGTGCCAGCAGTTACGCCGATTCTAACTATGGCTACACCTTC
TRBD1,few,TRBV20-1,TRBJ1-2,CSARSGTDLYGYTF,TGCAGTGCTAGATCCGGGACAGACCTCTATGGCTACACCTTC
.,few,TRBV20-1,TRBJ2-2,CSARRLGGGELFF,TGCAGTGCTAGGCGATTGGGAGGCGGGGAGCTGTTTTTT
.,.,TRBV6-5,TRBJ1-1,CASSYSTGTEAFF,TGTGCCAGCAGTTACTCTACCGGTACTGAAGCTTTCTTT
.,few,TRBV29-1,TRBJ1-3,CSVEDPRGPGNTIYF,TGCAGCGTTGAAGATCCTCGGGGGCCTGGAAACACCATATATTTT
TRBD1,few,TRBV15,TRBJ2-7,CATSSQDRGLDEQYF,TGTGCCACCAGCAGTCAAGACAGGGGGCTTGACGAGCAGTACTTC
TRBD2,few,TRBV20-1,TRBJ2-1,CSAPTSGGLLINDNEQFF,TGCAGTGCACCTACTAGCGGGGGGCTCCTGATAAATGACAATGAGCAGTTCTTC
.,.,TRBV24-1,TRBJ2-7,CATSSGVEQYF,TGTGCCACCAGCTCAGGGGTCGAGCAGTACTTC
.,.,TRBV5-5,TRBJ2-5,CASSFREVSQETQYF,TGTGCCAGCAGCTTCCGGGAAGTATCCCAAGAGACCCAGTACTTC
TRBD1,many,TRBV19,TRBJ1-1,CASSPGQGLNTEAFF,TGTGCCAGTAGCCCGGGACAGGGGTTGAACACTGAAGCTTTCTTT
.,once,TRBV20-1,TRBJ2-5,CSARDSGVETQYF,TGCAGTGCTAGAGATTCAGGGGTCGAGACCCAGTACTTC